This T cell receptor (beta chain) was retrieved from a study of blood T cell repertoires in COVID-19 (dated by TCRdb to the early 2020s). For the study in its entirety: Samples covering the acute and convalescent phases of COVID-19 were provided by collaborators in the United States, Italy and Spain. Nearly every sample came with metadata listing a de-identified subject ID, COVID-19 status, age in years and sex. Deeply sampled blood TCRbeta repertoires from subjects exposed to, actively infected with, or recovered from COVID-19 were included in the dataset. Where available, HLA class I and class II types were taken from metadata supplied by the sample provider and were not determined by assay-based typing. The material from the prospective study consisted of cDNA or gDNA derived from T cells, B-cell-depleted T cells, or PBMCs. The samples were drawn from the first 160 participants of the ongoing ImmuneRACE study and from 1,254 subjects provided by 6 global collaborators. A freely available public database, intended as a resource for researchers studying the immune response to SARS-CoV-2, is where the repertoires were released.

TCRbeta CDR3 regions were amplified from genomic DNA by means of the immunoSEQ Assay, a bias-controlled multiplex PCR. For the original study's pipeline: The number of nucleated cells in each sample was estimated by amplification of reference gene primers within the assay. To quantify the absolute abundance of each unique TCRbeta CDR3 rearrangement, sequence reads were collapsed and filtered. Productive Simpson clonality was computed per sample as the square root of Simpson's diversity index over productive rearrangements. This immuneACCESS table, as held by TCRdb, lists in-frame sequences with V and J called but not all clones. Of the missing ones, under half trace to an unresolved V gene in checked studies; the others have no known cause. V and J calls and clone size are copied from that table; D and trimming were computed from the DNA. Present in this sample are 150,000 to 200,000 clones, more than 75% of which were seen just once. About 1.2% of the sample goes to the ten largest clones.

Participants in the prospective study were enrolled through a virtual design, were aged roughly 18 to 90 years, and lived in approximately 25 United States geographic areas. Cohort assignment in the prospective study relied on participant-reported clinical history from a screening survey and a study questionnaire. Mobile phlebotomists in the prospective study collected whole blood, serum and a nasopharyngeal or oropharyngeal swab from every participant. Prospective study participants could optionally give additional blood draws and questionnaires over a roughly 2-month period. Before DNA extraction, prospective study blood samples were shipped either frozen or at room temperature. Details on this clone: Its antigen remains undetermined. No clone much larger than this one lies a single base away; base qualities are absent.

Results the study describes overall, beyond this receptor: The quantity of clinical and demographic metadata differed by source and by participant and was supplied without curation.

Specimen: PBMCs or T cells enriched from blood (not recorded which). This sequence was found in a human donor with acute COVID-19. The donor label of this sample is uncertain.

The bases read TGTGCCAGCTCCGCCCCGGTGACAGGGCAAGATACCCCACCCAATCAGCCCCAGCATTTT. Translated, it gives CASSAPVTGQDTPPNQPQHF. This sequence uses TRBV21-1 and TRBJ1-5; the table's D call, TRBD1, has no DNA check behind it. TRBV21-1 is assigned pseudogene status. Reading from cysteine to phenylalanine, the CDR3 counts 20 amino acids. Of all the DNA, just the CDR3 is kept, 60 bases in frame from base 1.